The next 11 T cell receptor beta chains were all read from a single sample in a study of blood T cell repertoires in COVID-19. The repertoire was sequenced with immunoSEQ multiplex PCR; TCRdb's copy has only in-frame clones and lacks some. The sample lists roughly 150,000 clones; around 82% were seen once. The sample was peripheral blood. The receptors stem from a woman in her 70s who had recovered from COVID-19.

This chain links TRBV5-1 with TRBJ2-1, with 10 bases aligning to TRBD2. Looked up from germline, CDR1 is SGHRS and CDR2 is YFSETQ. CDR3 length: 15 amino acids. V gave up 3 bases and J gave up 0 bases; unmatched junction bases: 0. DNA of the CDR3: TGCGCCAGCAGCTCTAGCGGGAGCTCCTACAATGAGCAGTTCTTC. Translated, it gives CASSSSGSSYNEQFF.

The chain employs TRBV12-3 or TRBV12-4 and TRBJ1-1, with 7 nucleotides matching TRBD1. J gave up 11 bases and V 5 bases, and 11 bases lay outside the gene matches. This CDR3 is built from 13 residues. The CDR3 nucleotides read TGTGCCAGCAGTCCCCGGGACAGCCGGGGTGCTTTCTTT. It yields the protein CASSPRDSRGAFF.

V and J are TRBV15 and TRBJ1-2, with unresolved D. The germline V gene has CDR1 LNHNV and CDR2 YYDKDF (reference sequence). The V end lost 0 bases, the J end lost 8 bases, and 16 bases lay between the germline ends. This CDR3 has 15 residues. DNA of the CDR3: TGTGCCACCAGCAGAGATCGGGTGAAGGGAGAAGGCTACACCTTC. As protein: CATSRDRVKGEGYTF.

The J gene is TRBJ1-6, the V gene TRBV6-5; D remains ambiguous. V shed 10 bases and J shed 7 bases, with 20 bases lying between them. The CDR3 is made up of 15 amino acids. The germline CDR1 and CDR2 sequences are MNHEY and SVGAGI. This CDR3 is CATHTRGTGNSPLHF. The CDR3, as DNA: TGTGCCACCCATACCCGGGGAACGGGGAATTCACCCCTCCACTTT.

This clone was recorded once. The chain is built from TRBV19 and TRBJ1-2; D remains unclear. Trimming pared 6 bases from V and 4 bases from J, leaving 24 bases between. CDR1 is LNHDA, CDR2 SQIVND, per germline (reference sequence). The CDR3 runs 17 residues. The CDR3 reads CASSSIYTAPRPYGYTF. In nucleotides, the CDR3 is TGTGCCAGTAGCTCAATTTACACAGCACCGCGACCCTATGGCTACACCTTC. The full variable domain, in which reference TRBV19 and TRBJ1-2 provide the parts outside the CDR3, is DGGITQSPKYLFRKEGQNVTLSCEQNLNHDAMYWYRQDPGQGLRLIYYSQIVNDFQKGDIAEGYSVSREKKESFPLTVTSAQKNPTAFYLCASSSIYTAPRPYGYTFGSGTRLTVV.

The sample holds a few counts of this clone. The chain uses TRBV7-9 and TRBJ1-3, with D possibly being TRBD1 (6 bases). Germline V lookup: CDR1 SEHNR, CDR2 FQNEAQ (reference sequence). The length of the CDR3 is 19 residues. Between the trimmed V and J ends, which lost 1 base and 5 bases, there was a span of 24 bases. The DNA of the CDR3 is TGTGCCAGCAGCTTAGGGGGGCCGACCCAGGCGGCCCTACGAAACACCATATATTTT. Translated, it gives CASSLGGPTQAALRNTIYF.

V and J are TRBV7-9 and TRBJ2-7; the D is unclear. Deletions cut 3 bases from V and 2 bases from J, with 11 bases between. This CDR3 spans 14 amino acids. Germline CDR1 SEHNR, CDR2 FQNEAQ (reference sequence). The CDR3 reads CASSFMGQTYEQYF. The CDR3 coding sequence is TGTGCCAGCAGCTTTATGGGCCAGACCTACGAGCAGTACTTC.

V and J are TRBV10-3 and TRBJ2-7, with D tentatively TRBD1 (6 bases). Germline CDR1 is ENHRY and CDR2 is SYGVKD. Trimming stripped 2 bases from V and 6 bases from J, with 23 bases between. CDR3 length: 17 amino acids. As DNA, the CDR3 is TGTGCCATCAGTGAGCCGCCCCCAGGGGATTCCCCCCTCGAGCAGTACTTC. Encoded protein: CAISEPPPGDSPLEQYF.

The gene calls are TRBV19 and TRBJ2-1, with D hard to call. Per germline, CDR1 LNHDA and CDR2 SQIVND (reference sequence). V was pared by 6 bases and J by 0 bases, with 12 bases between. The CDR3 runs 15 residues. CDR3: CASSRTGLSYNEQFF. The CDR3 DNA reads as TGTGCCAGTAGCCGAACTGGGCTCTCCTACAATGAGCAGTTCTTC.

The J gene is TRBJ2-7, the V gene TRBV4-2; a weak D match, TRBD1 (7 bases). The length of the CDR3 is 15 residues. The V end lost 4 bases, the J end lost 0 bases, and 13 bases lay between the germline ends. Germline V gene data show CDR1 as LGHNA and CDR2 as YNFKEQ. The DNA for the CDR3 is TGTGCCAGCAGCCCGGCAGGGGGGCCCTCCTACGAGCAGTACTTC. Protein sequence: CASSPAGGPSYEQYF.

The chain joins TRBV18 to TRBJ2-1; the D gene is possibly TRBD2 (5 bases). CDR1 is KGHSH and CDR2 is LQKENI in the germline V gene. The CDR3 is made up of 15 amino acids. Trimming pared 6 bases from V and 10 bases from J, leaving 22 bases between. Written as DNA, the CDR3 is TGTGCCAGCTCTCAAAAGCGGAACCCCCCTGTGGAGCAGTTCTTC. Residues: CASSQKRNPPVEQFF.